This T cell receptor (beta chain) was captured in a study of blood T cell repertoires in COVID-19 (dated by TCRdb to the early 2020s). Regarding the research as a whole: Samples from collaborators originated in the United States, Italy and Spain and spanned both the acute and convalescent phases of COVID-19. The prospective study material was composed of cDNA or gDNA derived from T cells, B-cell-depleted T cells, or PBMCs. Deeply sampled blood TCRbeta repertoires from subjects exposed to, actively infected with, or recovered from COVID-19 were included in the dataset. The repertoires were released in a freely available public database meant as a resource for research on the immune response to SARS-CoV-2. Samples came from the ongoing ImmuneRACE study (first 160 participants) plus 1,254 subjects from 6 global collaborators. Nearly every sample came with metadata listing a de-identified subject ID, COVID-19 status, age in years and sex. Where HLA class I and class II types were available, the types were taken from metadata supplied by the sample provider, not from assay-based typing.

Paper-wide results and their limitations: Clinical and demographic metadata were provided uncurated, with the amount varying by source and participant.

TCRbeta CDR3 regions were amplified from genomic DNA using the immunoSEQ Assay, a bias-controlled multiplex PCR. Regarding the original processing steps: The number of nucleated cells in each sample was estimated from the amplification of reference gene primers within the assay. Sequence reads were collapsed and filtered to measure the absolute abundance of every unique TCRbeta CDR3 rearrangement. For each sample, productive Simpson clonality was calculated by taking the square root of Simpson's diversity index across productive rearrangements. Sourced from immuneACCESS, this table was stored by TCRdb with only in-frame sequences that have V and J called. A share of the clones is absent; for the studies checked, an unresolved V gene accounts for under half, and the remainder has no known explanation. Clone size and the V and J calls come from that table; the DNA yielded D and trimming. The sample has 120,000 or so clones on record, about 74% of them singletons. The top ten clonotypes cover around 6% of the sample.

Collaborating institutions collected whole blood in K2EDTA tubes following their own protocols. Collaborator samples were shipped for TCRbeta analysis as frozen whole blood, isolated PBMCs, or DNA extracted from either sample type. According to the germline V gene, CDR1 reads SGHRS and CDR2 reads YFSETQ. The CDR3 spans 13 residues, from the cysteine through the phenylalanine. The DNA shown is the 39-base CDR3, in frame from base 1. V loses 8 bases, J loses 8 bases, and the germline ends lie 17 bases apart. The count of this clone is one. Its antigen is still unknown. Qualities for individual bases were not recorded, and no much larger clone is one base off.

The chain is assembled from TRBV5-1 and TRBJ2-1; tentative D gene TRBD2, with 6 bases matching. Sequencing input: peripheral blood. The sequence was obtained from a man in his fifties or sixties with acute or convalescent COVID-19. This receptor carries the CDR3 CASRGLVDDEQFF. Read as DNA, the sequence is TGCGCCAGTCGGGGACTGGTCGACGATGAGCAGTTCTTC.